These 28 T cell receptor beta chains were sequenced from one sample in a study of T-cell memory formation after mild COVID-19. TCRdb itself ran the 5' RACE reads through MiXCR, one entry per CDR3 protein. The table has 250,000 or so distinct CDR3 sequences, over 15% seen once. Sequencing input: PBMCs or a T cell subset sorted from them (not recorded which). These receptors all come from a man aged 18 to 35 who had mild COVID-19 (a few samples of this study predate the infection). Cell type and time point are not known.

This clonotype turned up a few times. This rearrangement joins TRBV7-9 to TRBJ2-7, with D perhaps TRBD1 (6 bases). The CDR3 length is 16 residues. Germline loops: CDR1 SEHNR, CDR2 FQNEAQ (reference sequence). V dropped 5 bases and J dropped 2 bases, with 19 bases sitting between them. In DNA form, the CDR3 reads TGTGCCAGCAGCCCCCTGACAGGCGAGCTTACCTACGAGCAGTACTTC. Translation: CASSPLTGELTYEQYF. Full variable domain (outside the CDR3, taken from reference TRBV7-9 and TRBJ2-7): DTGVSQNPRHKITKRGQNVTFRCDPISEHNRLYWYRQTLGQGPEFLTYFQNEAQLEKSRLLSDRFSAERPKGSFSTLEIQRTEQGDSAMYLCASSPLTGELTYEQYFGPGTRLTVT.

The V and J genes are TRBV27 and TRBJ2-2, with D unresolved. The CDR3 extends over 16 amino acids. The V and J ends lost 5 bases and 0 bases respectively, with 13 bases between them. Germline V gives CDR1 MNHEY, CDR2 SMNVEV (reference sequence). The CDR3 spells CASSLYSRTNTGELFF. In nucleotides, the CDR3 is TGTGCCAGCAGTCTCTACAGCCGGACGAACACCGGGGAGCTGTTTTTT.

The rearrangement links TRBV12-3 or TRBV12-4 to TRBJ2-7, with TRBD2 identical over 7 bases. The CDR3 spans 14 residues. V gave up 1 base and J gave up 4 bases; unmatched junction bases: 4. CDR3 loop: CASSLGLAAYEQYF. CDR3 DNA: TGTGCCAGCAGTTTAGGGCTAGCGGCTTACGAGCAGTACTTC.

In its sample, this clonotype was seen many times. V usage is TRBV27 and J usage is TRBJ2-7; a possible D gene is TRBD2 (5 bases). Germline CDR1 is MNHEY and CDR2 is SMNVEV (reference sequence). This CDR3 is built from 14 residues. The germline V and J ends were trimmed by 3 bases and 2 bases, with 11 bases remaining between them. The CDR3 DNA follows: TGTGCCAGCAGTTTCAGAGGGCAAGCCTACGAGCAGTACTTC. Its translation: CASSFRGQAYEQYF.

This clonotype was counted a single time. This sequence joins TRBV27 and TRBJ1-5; the D gene is possibly TRBD1 (6 bases). Trimming removed 2 bases from V and 6 bases from J, with 11 bases in between. Germline values: CDR1 MNHEY, CDR2 SMNVEV (reference sequence). The CDR3 has 14 residues. In DNA form, the CDR3 reads TGTGCCAGCAGTTTAGTCCCAGGGGTTCAGCCCCAGCATTTT. Translating gives CASSLVPGVQPQHF.

The CDR3 nucleotides read TGCGCCAGCAGCTCGAAGACAGGGTTAGAGACCCAGTACTTC. Translation: CASSSKTGLETQYF. The chain has TRBV5-1 and TRBJ2-5; 7 nucleotides match TRBD1. The V gene's germline CDR1 is SGHRS and CDR2 YFSETQ. The trim removed 3 bases at V and 4 bases at J, leaving 6 bases unmatched. There are 14 residues in the CDR3.

This sequence joins TRBV28 and TRBJ2-1, with 9 positions matching TRBD1. Trimming took 6 bases from V and 9 from J; bases not matched to a gene: 15. Germline lookup yields CDR1 MDHEN and CDR2 SYDVKM. CDR3 size: 16 residues. DNA for the CDR3: TGTGCCAGCAGCACCCTCGACAGGGGGTATCAGAGTGAGCAGTTCTTC. Its protein is CASSTLDRGYQSEQFF.

The rearrangement links TRBV7-8 to TRBJ1-2; weak D call: TRBD1 (6 bases). The CDR3 covers 13 residues. Germline V gene lookup returns CDR1 SGHVS and CDR2 FQNEAQ. With 4 bases removed from V and 8 bases from J, the gap between germline ends came to 14 bases. CDR3 protein: CASSSQGLHGYTF. The DNA for the CDR3 is TGTGCCAGCAGCTCACAGGGTTTGCACGGCTACACCTTC. Filled out from reference TRBV7-8 and TRBJ1-2, the complete variable domain reads GAGVSQSPRYKVAKRGQDVALRCDPISGHVSLFWYQQALGQGPEFLTYFQNEAQLDKSGLPSDRFFAERPEGSVSTLKIQRTQQEDSAVYLCASSSQGLHGYTFGSGTRLTVV.

The table lists this clonotype with a few counts. V and J are TRBV11-2 and TRBJ1-1; D gene uncertain. The CDR3 runs to 15 residues. The V end was cut by 2 bases, the J end by 0 bases, with 10 bases between. Germline V lookup: CDR1 SGHAT, CDR2 FQNNGV. CDR3 nucleotide sequence: TGTGCCAGCAGCTTAAGCCGGGATGTGAACACTGAAGCTTTCTTT. It yields the protein CASSLSRDVNTEAFF.

The chain is built from TRBV12-5 and TRBJ2-4, with D unresolved. CDR1 is LGHNT and CDR2 is FRNRAP in the germline V gene. Trimming shortened V by 3 bases and J by 0 bases, and 9 bases separated the two germline ends. The CDR3 totals 15 residues. The CDR3 here is CASGLGIPAKNIQYF. CDR3 DNA sequence: TGTGCTAGTGGTTTAGGGATTCCAGCCAAAAACATTCAGTACTTC.

The chain couples TRBV25-1 to TRBJ1-1; D not certain. Trimming took 2 bases from V and 10 from J, leaving 14 bases between them. The germline V gene has CDR1 MGHDK and CDR2 SYGVNS. The CDR3 covers 13 residues. This CDR3 is CASSEMAGQRAFF. CDR3 in DNA: TGTGCCAGCAGTGAAATGGCCGGCCAAAGAGCTTTCTTT. Full variable domain (missing parts from reference TRBV25-1 and TRBJ1-1): EADIYQTPRYLVIGTGKKITLECSQTMGHDKMYWYQQDPGMELHLIHYSYGVNSTEKGDLSSESTVSRIRTEHFPLTLESARPSHTSQYLCASSEMAGQRAFFGQGTRLTVV.

This clonotype was observed a handful of times. The chain recombines TRBV7-6 with TRBJ2-4; the D gene is possibly TRBD2 (6 bases). The germline gives CDR1 SGHVS, CDR2 FNYEAQ. The CDR3 is made up of 15 amino acids. Trimming took off 1 base at V and 5 bases at J, with 12 bases between the two ends. The CDR3 nucleotides read TGTGCCAGCAGCTTAGATGAGGGACTTGAAAACATTCAGTACTTC. Its translation: CASSLDEGLENIQYF.

This clonotype occurred a few times. The gene calls are TRBV7-2 and TRBJ2-5, with 13 positions matching TRBD2. Germline assignment: CDR1 SGHTA and CDR2 FQGNSA. The ends lost 5 bases at V and 4 bases at J; junction bases unmatched: 7. The CDR3 is 16 amino acids. Written as DNA, the CDR3 is TGTGCCAGCAGCCTCACTAGCGGGGGGGCGACAGAGACCCAGTACTTC. It encodes CASSLTSGGATETQYF.

This clonotype has just a few counts. V and J are TRBV6-2 or TRBV6-3 and TRBJ2-2; 14 bases are a match to TRBD2. Trimming removed 6 bases from V and 4 bases from J; junction bases left unmatched: 7. CDR1 MNHEY and CDR2 SVGEGT come from the germline V gene. This CDR3 contains 17 residues. The DNA of the CDR3 is TGTGCCAGCAGAAAGACTAGCGGGGGGGCCCTCACCGGGGAGCTGTTTTTT. Translating it yields CASRKTSGGALTGELFF.

This clonotype was seen a few times. J is TRBJ2-1 and V is TRBV7-2, with no clear D. Germline V CDR1 and CDR2: SGHTA, FQGNSA. The CDR3 runs 14 residues. The ends were cut back, 5 bases at V and 2 bases at J, with 10 bases in the middle. The CDR3 reads CASSPDGAYNEQFF. CDR3 sequence (DNA): TGTGCCAGCAGCCCGGACGGAGCCTACAATGAGCAGTTCTTC.

In its sample, this clonotype was seen once. The chain joins TRBV27 to TRBJ1-2, with D tentatively TRBD1 (5 bases). Trimming took off 5 bases at V and 6 bases at J, with 16 bases between the two ends. The CDR3 runs to 14 residues. CDR1 is MNHEY and CDR2 is SMNVEV in the germline V gene (reference sequence). The CDR3 spells CASSGRARDHGYTF. CDR3 nucleotides: TGTGCCAGCAGTGGAAGGGCCAGGGATCATGGCTACACCTTC.

This clonotype was picked up a small number of times. The genes are TRBV27 and TRBJ2-7; the D call may be TRBD1 or TRBD2 (6 bases each). Between the trimmed V and J ends, which lost 4 bases and 6 bases, there was a span of 13 bases. Germline assignment: CDR1 MNHEY and CDR2 SMNVEV (reference sequence). CDR3 length equals 13 residues. The CDR3, as DNA: TGTGCCAGCAGTTCGAAGGGGGGTCGCGAGCAGTACTTC. Amino acids: CASSSKGGREQYF.

This clonotype was seen at least ten times. The chain couples TRBV20-1 to TRBJ2-3; 9 bases line up with TRBD1. The length of the CDR3 is 14 residues. V gave up 6 bases and J gave up 7 bases; unmatched junction bases: 11. Germline assignment: CDR1 DFQATT and CDR2 SNEGSKA (reference sequence). The CDR3 protein is CSAIPGQGTYTQYF. CDR3 nucleotides: TGCAGTGCCATTCCGGGACAGGGTACTTATACGCAGTATTTT.

In its sample, this clonotype was seen a few times. The chain uses TRBV4-1 and TRBJ2-3; TRBD2 agrees at 7 bases. V lost 4 bases to trimming and J lost 3 bases; unmatched junction nucleotides: 4. This CDR3 has 14 residues. Germline V gene lookup returns CDR1 MGHRA and CDR2 YSYEKL. CDR3 residues: CASSPWGGTDTQYF. The CDR3 nucleotides read TGCGCCAGCAGCCCCTGGGGAGGGACAGATACGCAGTATTTT.

This chain connects TRBV7-2 to TRBJ2-7; 9 bases are shared with TRBD2. Germline V gene data show CDR1 as SGHTA and CDR2 as FQGNSA. V shed 8 bases, J shed 6 bases, and the junction held 8 bases outside the gene matches. The CDR3 runs 13 residues. This CDR3 reads CASVGGGASEQYF. CDR3 in DNA: TGTGCCAGCGTCGGCGGGGGGGCCTCCGAGCAGTACTTC.

V is TRBV4-2 and J is TRBJ2-3, with 10 nucleotides matching TRBD2. This CDR3 is 16 amino acids long. V shed 0 bases and J 10 bases; nucleotides not matched to a gene: 10. Germline V gene data show CDR1 as LGHNA and CDR2 as YNFKEQ. The CDR3, as DNA: TGTGCCAGCAGCCAAGACGGGTTAGCGGGGGGCCACCCGCAGTATTTT. This encodes CASSQDGLAGGHPQYF.

This clonotype appeared a few times. The chain joins TRBV7-9 to TRBJ1-2, with a tentative D call TRBD1 (5 bases). The CDR3 extends over 12 amino acids. Trimming took 5 bases from V and 3 from J, leaving 7 bases between them. Germline loops: CDR1 SEHNR, CDR2 FQNEAQ (reference sequence). CDR3 bases: TGTGCCAGCAGCACGGGGGACTATGGCTACACCTTC. Translation gives CASSTGDYGYTF.

This clonotype turned up a few times. The chain links TRBV7-2 to TRBJ2-2, with D tentatively TRBD2 (6 bases). The CDR3 is made up of 15 amino acids. V gave up 1 base and J gave up 9 bases, with 15 bases separating them. Germline V gene lookup returns CDR1 SGHTA and CDR2 FQGNSA. The CDR3 region has the DNA TGTGCCAGCAGCTTAGGGAGGGCGCGACGGTGGGAGCTGTTTTTT. Translated: CASSLGRARRWELFF.

This clonotype has a handful of counts. This rearrangement joins TRBV12-3 or TRBV12-4 to TRBJ1-1; 9 positions agree with TRBD1. The CDR3 is made up of 14 amino acids. Unmatched junction bases numbered 12, after V lost 6 bases and J lost 10 bases. CDR3: CASSSRTGASGAFF. CDR3 coding DNA: TGTGCCAGCAGCAGTCGGACAGGGGCTTCGGGAGCTTTCTTT.

The table lists this clonotype with a few counts. The chain links TRBV29-1 to TRBJ2-5; D not resolved. This CDR3 is 13 amino acids long. Germline CDR1 reads SQVTM; CDR2 reads ANQGSEA. Trimming removed 4 bases from V and 5 bases from J, with 14 bases in between. This CDR3 is CSVAPSARETQYF. In DNA form, the CDR3 reads TGCAGCGTTGCCCCCTCTGCGAGGGAGACCCAGTACTTC.

J is TRBJ1-5 and V is TRBV2; D is ambiguous. Germline lookup yields CDR1 SNHLY and CDR2 FYNNEI. The CDR3 spans 15 residues. The V end was cut by 1 base, the J end by 0 bases, with 7 bases between. CDR3 amino acids: CASSEGSDSNQPQHF. CDR3 nucleotide sequence: TGTGCCAGCAGTGAAGGTTCGGATAGCAATCAGCCCCAGCATTTT.

This clonotype was counted only a few times. The V and J genes are TRBV18 and TRBJ2-7, with 7 bases aligning to TRBD1. The CDR3 consists of 14 residues. V lost 3 bases, J lost 7 bases, and 9 bases stayed unmatched. Germline CDR1 KGHSH, CDR2 LQKENI. The CDR3 DNA reads TGTGCCAGCTCACCTCCAACAGGGGCTGCGGAGCAGTACGTC. It specifies CASSPPTGAAEQYV.

The chain is built from TRBV27 and TRBJ2-3; TRBD2 matches at 10 bases. Trimming at V came to 3 bases and at J to 4 bases, leaving 4 bases not matched to a gene. The CDR3 has 15 amino acids. Germline V lookup: CDR1 MNHEY, CDR2 SMNVEV (reference sequence). CDR3 coding DNA: TGTGCCAGCAGTTTGAGCGGGGGGGCTGCAGATACGCAGTATTTT. This sequence encodes CASSLSGGAADTQYF.